This TCR beta chain was captured by sequencing in a study of metastatic and nonmetastatic thyroid tumors. Overall study: Comparative analysis of repertoires was undertaken across blood and tumor or nodule tissue obtained from malignant and benign thyroid patients.

Thyroid surgery was performed in patients who had received no treatment beforehand. This CDR3 region has 14 residues. Between the trimmed V and J ends, which lost 6 bases and 2 bases, there was a span of 13 bases. Study conclusions and caveats: In blood and tumor, TCR beta diversity was reportedly significantly higher in malignant thyroid tumors than in benign nodules.

Under the authors' procedure: What underpinned the distant-metastasis classifier for papillary thyroid cancer was the set of CDR3 differences across clinicopathological groups. TCRdb re-analyzed the PCR reads using MiXCR. These V and J calls are TCRdb output, not the study's own analysis. This sample carries fewer than 25,000 clones, approximately 22% of them seen once, and the ten largest clones take about 70%. Concerning this clone itself: Its antigen is unknown.

The chain couples TRBV12-3 or TRBV12-4 to TRBJ1-2, with D perhaps matching TRBD1 (5 bases). Sequencing was performed on blood. This TCR came from a male donor with papillary thyroid cancer or a benign thyroid nodule (not recorded which). Some clones in this sample may be carry-over from other donors' samples. As DNA, the CDR3 is TGTGCCAGCAGCCCGGGGGTTGGGAACTATGGCTACACCTTC. The encoded protein is CASSPGVGNYGYTF.